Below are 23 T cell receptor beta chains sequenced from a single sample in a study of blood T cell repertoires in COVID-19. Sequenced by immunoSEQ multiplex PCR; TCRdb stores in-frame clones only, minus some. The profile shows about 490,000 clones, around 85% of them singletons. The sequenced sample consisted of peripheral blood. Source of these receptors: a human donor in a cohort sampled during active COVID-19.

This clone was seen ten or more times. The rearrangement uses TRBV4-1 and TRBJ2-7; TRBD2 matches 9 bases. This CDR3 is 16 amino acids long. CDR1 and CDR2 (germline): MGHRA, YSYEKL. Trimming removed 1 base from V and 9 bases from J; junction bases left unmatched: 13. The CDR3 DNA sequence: TGCGCCAGCAGCCAAGCCCCGACTAGCGGTACTCGGGGGCAGTACTTC. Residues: CASSQAPTSGTRGQYF.

The CDR3 nucleotides read TGTGCCAGCAGACTAGCGGGATCCGCGGATACGCAGTATTTT. Translating gives CASRLAGSADTQYF. The rearrangement uses TRBV5-4 and TRBJ2-3; 10 bases align to TRBD2. Germline V gene lookup returns CDR1 SGHNT and CDR2 YYREEE (reference sequence). This CDR3 contains 14 residues. V gave up 5 bases and J gave up 6 bases; unmatched junction bases: 6.

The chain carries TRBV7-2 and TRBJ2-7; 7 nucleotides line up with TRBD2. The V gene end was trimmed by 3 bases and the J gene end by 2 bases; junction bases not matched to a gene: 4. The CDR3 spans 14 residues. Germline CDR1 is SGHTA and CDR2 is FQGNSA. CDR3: CASSLEGGPYEQYF. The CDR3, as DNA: TGTGCCAGCAGCTTGGAGGGAGGGCCCTACGAGCAGTACTTC.

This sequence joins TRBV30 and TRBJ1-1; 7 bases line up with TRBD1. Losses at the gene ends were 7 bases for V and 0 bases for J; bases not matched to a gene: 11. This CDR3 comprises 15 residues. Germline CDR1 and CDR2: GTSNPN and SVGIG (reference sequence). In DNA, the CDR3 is TGTGCCTCGAAGGACAGGCATAACATGAACACTGAAGCTTTCTTT. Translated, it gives CASKDRHNMNTEAFF.

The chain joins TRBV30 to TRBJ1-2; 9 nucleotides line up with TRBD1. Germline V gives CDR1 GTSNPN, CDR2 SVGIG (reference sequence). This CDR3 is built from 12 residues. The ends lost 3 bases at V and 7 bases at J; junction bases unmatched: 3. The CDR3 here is CAWRGGQGGYTF. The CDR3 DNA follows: TGTGCCTGGAGGGGGGGACAGGGTGGCTACACCTTC.

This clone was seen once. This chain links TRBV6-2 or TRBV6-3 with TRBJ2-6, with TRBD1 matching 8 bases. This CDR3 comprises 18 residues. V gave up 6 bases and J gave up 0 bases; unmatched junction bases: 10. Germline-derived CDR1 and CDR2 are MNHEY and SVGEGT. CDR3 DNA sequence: TGTGCCAGCAGCCTTACCGGGACAGGTGTCTCTGGGGCCAACGTCCTGACTTTC. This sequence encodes CASSLTGTGVSGANVLTF.

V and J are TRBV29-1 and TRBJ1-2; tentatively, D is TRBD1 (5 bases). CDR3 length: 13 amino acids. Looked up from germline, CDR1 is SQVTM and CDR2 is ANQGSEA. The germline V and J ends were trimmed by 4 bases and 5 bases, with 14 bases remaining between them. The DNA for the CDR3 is TGCAGCGTTGGGGGGGACGGAACGTATGGCTACACCTTC. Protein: CSVGGDGTYGYTF.

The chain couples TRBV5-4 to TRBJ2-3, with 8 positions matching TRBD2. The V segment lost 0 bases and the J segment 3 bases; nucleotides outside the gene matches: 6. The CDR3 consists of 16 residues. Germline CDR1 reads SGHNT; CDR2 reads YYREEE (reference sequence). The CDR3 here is CASSLGVSGTTDTQYF. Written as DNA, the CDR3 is TGTGCCAGCAGCTTGGGAGTTAGCGGGACAACAGATACGCAGTATTTT.

The CDR3 here is CASSHKDSPMNTEAFF. CDR3 in DNA: TGCGCCAGCAGCCATAAGGACAGTCCCATGAACACTGAAGCTTTCTTT. This chain uses TRBV5-1 with TRBJ1-1; D is perhaps TRBD1 (6 bases). Trimming stripped 4 bases from V and 0 bases from J, with 16 bases between. The CDR3 spans 16 residues. Germline V gene data show CDR1 as SGHRS and CDR2 as YFSETQ.

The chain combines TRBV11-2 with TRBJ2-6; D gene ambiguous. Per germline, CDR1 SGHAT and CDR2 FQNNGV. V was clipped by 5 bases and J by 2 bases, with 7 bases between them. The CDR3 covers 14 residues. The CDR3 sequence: CASSLSPGANVLTF. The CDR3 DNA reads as TGTGCCAGCAGCCTATCCCCTGGGGCCAACGTCCTGACTTTC.

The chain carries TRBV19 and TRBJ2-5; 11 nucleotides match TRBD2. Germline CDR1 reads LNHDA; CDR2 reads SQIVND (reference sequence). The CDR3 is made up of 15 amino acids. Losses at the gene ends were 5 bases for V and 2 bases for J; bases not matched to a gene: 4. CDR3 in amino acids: CASSVGTSGQETQYF. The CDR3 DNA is TGTGCCAGTAGTGTGGGGACTAGCGGACAAGAGACCCAGTACTTC.

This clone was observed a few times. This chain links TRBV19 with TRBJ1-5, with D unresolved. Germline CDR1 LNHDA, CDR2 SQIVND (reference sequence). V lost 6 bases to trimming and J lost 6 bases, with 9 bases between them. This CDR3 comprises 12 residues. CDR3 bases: TGTGCCAGTAGGAACAGCCCTCAGCCCCAGCATTTT. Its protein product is CASRNSPQPQHF.

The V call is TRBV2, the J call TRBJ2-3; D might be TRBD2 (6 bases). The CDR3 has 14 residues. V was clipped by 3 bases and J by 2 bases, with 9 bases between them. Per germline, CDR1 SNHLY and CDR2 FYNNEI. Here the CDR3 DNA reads TGTGCCAGCAGTGATCGGGGGAACACAGATACGCAGTATTTT. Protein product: CASSDRGNTDTQYF.

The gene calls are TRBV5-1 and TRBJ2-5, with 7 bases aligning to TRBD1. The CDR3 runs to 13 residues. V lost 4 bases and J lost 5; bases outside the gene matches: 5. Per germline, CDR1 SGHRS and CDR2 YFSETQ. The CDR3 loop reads CASSGGQMETQYF. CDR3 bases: TGCGCCAGCAGCGGGGGACAGATGGAGACCCAGTACTTC. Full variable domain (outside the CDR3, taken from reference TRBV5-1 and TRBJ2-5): KAGVTQTPRYLIKTRGQQVTLSCSPISGHRSVSWYQQTPGQGLQFLFEYFSETQRNKGNFPGRFSGRQFSNSRSEMNVSTLELGDSALYLCASSGGQMETQYFGPGTRLLVL.

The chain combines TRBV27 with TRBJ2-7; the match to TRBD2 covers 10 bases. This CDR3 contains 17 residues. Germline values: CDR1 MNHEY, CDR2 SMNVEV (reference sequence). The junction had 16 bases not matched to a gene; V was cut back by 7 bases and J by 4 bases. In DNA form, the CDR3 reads TGTGCCAGCATCCGAAGAGGGGCTAGCGGGAGTCTGTACGAGCAGTACTTC. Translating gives CASIRRGASGSLYEQYF.

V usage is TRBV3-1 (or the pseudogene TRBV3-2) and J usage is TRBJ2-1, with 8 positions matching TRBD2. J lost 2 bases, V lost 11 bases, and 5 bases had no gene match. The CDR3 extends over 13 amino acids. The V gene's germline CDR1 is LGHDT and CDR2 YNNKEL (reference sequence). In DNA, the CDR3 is TGTGCCTGTAGCGGGAACACCTACAATGAGCAGTTCTTC. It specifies CACSGNTYNEQFF.

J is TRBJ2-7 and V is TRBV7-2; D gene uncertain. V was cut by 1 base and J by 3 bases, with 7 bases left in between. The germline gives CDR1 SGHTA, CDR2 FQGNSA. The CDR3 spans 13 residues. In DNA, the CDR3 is TGTGCCAGCAGCTTAGATTACAACTACGAGCAGTACTTC. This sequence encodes CASSLDYNYEQYF. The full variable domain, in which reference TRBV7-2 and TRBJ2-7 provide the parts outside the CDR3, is GAGVSQSPSNKVTEKGKDVELRCDPISGHTALYWYRQSLGQGLEFLIYFQGNSAPDKSGLPSDRFSAERTGGSVSTLTIQRTQQEDSAVYLCASSLDYNYEQYFGPGTRLTVT.

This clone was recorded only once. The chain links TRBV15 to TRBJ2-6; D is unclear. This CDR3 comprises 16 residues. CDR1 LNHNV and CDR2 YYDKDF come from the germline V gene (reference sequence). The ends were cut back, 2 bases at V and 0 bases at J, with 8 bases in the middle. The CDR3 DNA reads TGTGCCACCAGCAGACTCGGTAGCTCTGGGGCCAACGTCCTGACTTTC. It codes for CATSRLGSSGANVLTF.

The CDR3 sequence: CASSWGVWDGYTF. CDR3 DNA: TGCGCCAGCAGCTGGGGAGTGTGGGATGGCTACACCTTC. This chain joins TRBV5-1 and TRBJ1-2; D is undetermined. Trimming took off 3 bases at V and 6 bases at J, with 12 bases between the two ends. There are 13 residues in the CDR3. The germline CDR1 and CDR2 sequences are SGHRS and YFSETQ.

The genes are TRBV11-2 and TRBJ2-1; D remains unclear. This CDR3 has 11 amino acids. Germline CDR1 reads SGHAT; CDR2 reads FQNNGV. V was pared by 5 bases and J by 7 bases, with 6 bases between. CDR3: CASSRLNEQFF. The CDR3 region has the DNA TGTGCCAGCAGCCGACTGAATGAGCAGTTCTTC.

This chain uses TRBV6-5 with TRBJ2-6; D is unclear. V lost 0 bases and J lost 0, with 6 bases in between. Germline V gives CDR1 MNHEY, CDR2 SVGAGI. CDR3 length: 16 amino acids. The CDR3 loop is CASSYSQYSGANVLTF. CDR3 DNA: TGTGCCAGCAGTTACTCACAGTACTCTGGGGCCAACGTCCTGACTTTC.

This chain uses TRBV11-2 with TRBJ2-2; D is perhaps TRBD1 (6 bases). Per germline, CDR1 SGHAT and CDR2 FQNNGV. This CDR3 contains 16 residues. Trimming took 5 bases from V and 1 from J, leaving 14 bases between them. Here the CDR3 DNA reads TGTGCCAGCAGCCTACTGGGACATTTGAACACCGGGGAGCTGTTTTTT. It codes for CASSLLGHLNTGELFF.

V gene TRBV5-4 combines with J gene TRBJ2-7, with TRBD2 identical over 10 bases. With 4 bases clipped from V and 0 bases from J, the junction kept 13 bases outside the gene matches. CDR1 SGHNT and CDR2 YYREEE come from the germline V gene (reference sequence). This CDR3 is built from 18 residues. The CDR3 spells CASSPNRGASGSSYEQYF. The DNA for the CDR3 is TGTGCCAGCAGCCCCAACCGTGGGGCTAGCGGGAGCTCCTACGAGCAGTACTTC.